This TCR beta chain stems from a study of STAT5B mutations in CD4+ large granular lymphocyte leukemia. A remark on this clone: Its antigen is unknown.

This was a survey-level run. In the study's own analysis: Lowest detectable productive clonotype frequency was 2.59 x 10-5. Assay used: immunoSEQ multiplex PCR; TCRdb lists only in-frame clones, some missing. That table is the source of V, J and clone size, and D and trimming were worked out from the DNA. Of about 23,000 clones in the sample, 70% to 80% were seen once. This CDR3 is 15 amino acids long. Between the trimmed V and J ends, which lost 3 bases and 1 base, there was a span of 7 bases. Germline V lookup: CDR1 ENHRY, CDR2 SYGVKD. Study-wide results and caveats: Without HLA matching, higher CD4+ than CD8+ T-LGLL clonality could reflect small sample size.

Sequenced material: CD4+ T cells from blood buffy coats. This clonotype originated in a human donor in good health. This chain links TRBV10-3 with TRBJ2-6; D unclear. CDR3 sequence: CAISDVESGANVLTF. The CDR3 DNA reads TGTGCCATCAGTGATGTTGAATCTGGGGCCAACGTCCTGACTTTC.